Listed here are 30 T cell receptor beta chains from one sample, sequenced in a study of T cells expressing NK-cell markers. TCRdb derives one entry per CDR3 protein from the 5' RACE reads, leaving out DNA. The table for this sample gives 200,000 to 300,000 distinct CDR3 sequences. The specimen sequenced was blood T cells: a sorted CD56 or NKG2C T cell subset, CD4+ or CD8+ T cells, or bulk PBMC T cells (not recorded which). These receptors originate from a man aged 18 to 35 in good health.

The V and J genes are TRBV5-4 and TRBJ2-1; TCRdb indicates TRBD2, and absent DNA this call remains unverified. Germline V gene lookup returns CDR1 SGHNT and CDR2 YYREEE (reference sequence). This CDR3 is 15 amino acids long. CDR3 in amino acids: CASSFSLAGGDEQFF.

The chain combines TRBV6-1 with TRBJ1-1. Germline V gives CDR1 MNHNS, CDR2 SASEGT. CDR3 length: 13 residues. CDR3 sequence reads: CASRIIGDTEAFF.

The chain recombines TRBV20-1 with TRBJ2-1; TCRdb proposes TRBD1, but this gene call is untestable without DNA. This CDR3 is 13 amino acids long. Germline V CDR1 and CDR2: DFQATT, SNEGSKA (reference sequence). The CDR3: CSAAPTYYNEQFF.

The V gene is TRBV5-1, the J gene TRBJ2-1; absent DNA, TCRdb's TRBD2 call cannot be checked. The CDR3 sequence is 18 residues long. Germline CDR1 and CDR2: SGHRS and YFSETQ. This chain's CDR3 is CASTSPRGRTSSYNEQFF.

The CDR3 loop is CASSQVVRVRNNEQFF. This chain connects TRBV4-2 to TRBJ2-1; the TRBD1 assignment by TCRdb is unverifiable without DNA. Germline lookup yields CDR1 LGHNA and CDR2 YNFKEQ. The CDR3 sequence is 16 residues long.

CDR3 sequence: CASSDSNGQALPQYF. The chain joins TRBV12-3 or TRBV12-4 to TRBJ2-4; there is no DNA to check the TCRdb D call of TRBD2. The CDR3 runs to 15 residues.

CDR3 loop: CSAKGLAEGSTDTQYF. The rearrangement uses TRBV20-1 and TRBJ2-3; TCRdb names TRBD2, which stays unverified in the absence of DNA. The CDR3 covers 16 residues. Germline CDR1 is DFQATT and CDR2 is SNEGSKA (reference sequence).

V usage is TRBV10-3 and J usage is TRBJ1-2. The CDR3 is made up of 15 amino acids. The germline gives CDR1 ENHRY, CDR2 SYGVKD. CDR3 residues: CAISDPGRVNYGYTF.

V usage is TRBV19 and J usage is TRBJ1-4. Germline lookup yields CDR1 LNHDA and CDR2 SQIVND (reference sequence). This CDR3 is built from 13 residues. The CDR3 sequence: CASSTETNEKLFF.

The gene calls are TRBV5-1 and TRBJ2-5; TCRdb's D gene call, TRBD2, goes unchecked for lack of DNA. The CDR3 spans 15 residues. Germline loops: CDR1 SGHRS, CDR2 YFSETQ. CDR3 region: CASSLSGRFQETQYF.

V is TRBV9 and J is TRBJ2-7. Germline V gene sequence: CDR1 SGDLS, CDR2 YYNGEE. The CDR3 has 15 amino acids. This chain's CDR3 is CASSVGPNSLYEQYF.

The chain combines TRBV12-3 or TRBV12-4 with TRBJ2-5; TCRdb proposes TRBD1, but this gene call is untestable without DNA. The CDR3 is made up of 16 amino acids. This CDR3 reads CASSLDRRAQGETQYF.

The chain couples TRBV20-1 to TRBJ2-1; TCRdb lists TRBD2, though no DNA is available to test this call. In germline, CDR1 is DFQATT, CDR2 SNEGSKA (reference sequence). The CDR3 has 15 amino acids. The chain's CDR3 is CSAPDSKREVNEQFF.

This chain links TRBV5-1 with TRBJ2-2; without DNA, the TCRdb call of TRBD2 cannot be checked. Germline V gene sequence: CDR1 SGHRS, CDR2 YFSETQ. The CDR3 totals 15 residues. This CDR3 is CASSHPRLDTGELFF.

The V gene is TRBV19, the J gene TRBJ2-1; as DNA is missing, the TRBD1 call by TCRdb cannot be tested. CDR3 length: 16 amino acids. The germline gives CDR1 LNHDA, CDR2 SQIVND (reference sequence). CDR3 amino acids: CASSIRGQGISAGPFF. The full variable domain, with the rest looked up from reference TRBV19 and TRBJ2-1, is DGGITQSPKYLFRKEGQNVTLSCEQNLNHDAMYWYRQDPGQGLRLIYYSQIVNDFQKGDIAEGYSVSREKKESFPLTVTSAQKNPTAFYLCASSIRGQGISAGPFFGPGTRLTVL.

This rearrangement joins TRBV20-1 to TRBJ2-1; TCRdb designates TRBD2, a call that cannot be tested without DNA. The CDR3 length is 17 residues. CDR1 and CDR2 from the germline V gene are DFQATT and SNEGSKA (reference sequence). CDR3 region: CSATRLAGEGPYNEQFF.

This chain uses TRBV5-6 with TRBJ2-3; lacking DNA, the TRBD1 call made by TCRdb goes unchecked. Germline lookup yields CDR1 SGHDT and CDR2 YYEEEE. The CDR3 extends over 15 amino acids. CDR3 amino acids: CASSLTGSSTDTQYF.

J is TRBJ1-1 and V is TRBV5-5; without DNA, the TCRdb call of TRBD1 cannot be checked. The CDR3 consists of 13 residues. Germline V lookup: CDR1 SGHKS, CDR2 YYEKEE (reference sequence). The CDR3: CASSSTGYTEAFF.

The chain links TRBV12-3 or TRBV12-4 to TRBJ2-3; the TCRdb call, TRBD2, lacks DNA for checking. The CDR3 has 17 residues. The CDR3: CASSPRTSGVSTDTQYF.

This chain joins TRBV12-3 or TRBV12-4 and TRBJ2-2; TCRdb indicates TRBD1, and absent DNA this call remains unverified. This CDR3 comprises 16 residues. CDR3 protein: CASTRAGSWNTGELFF.

The J gene is TRBJ2-2, the V gene TRBV4-3. CDR1 is LGHNA and CDR2 is YSLEER in the germline V gene. This CDR3 spans 15 amino acids. Here the CDR3 reads CASSQDGQVTGELFF.

The chain joins TRBV20-1 to TRBJ1-4; the D call of TRBD1 rests on TCRdb alone, since no DNA is present to check it. The CDR3 is made up of 14 amino acids. The germline V gene encodes CDR1 DFQATT and CDR2 SNEGSKA (reference sequence). The CDR3 reads CSASTGRGGEKLFF.

V usage is TRBV20-1 and J usage is TRBJ2-3; TCRdb proposes TRBD2, but this gene call is untestable without DNA. The CDR3 contains 17 residues. Germline CDR1 is DFQATT and CDR2 is SNEGSKA (reference sequence). The CDR3 sequence is CSARSGGRAGGTDTQYF.

V and J are TRBV20-1 and TRBJ2-3; with no DNA, the TCRdb D assignment of TRBD2 cannot be verified. This CDR3 contains 13 residues. Per the germline V gene, CDR1 is DFQATT and CDR2 is SNEGSKA (reference sequence). CDR3 region: CSGSGGGTDTQYF.

The chain combines TRBV29-1 with TRBJ2-1; TCRdb's D gene call, TRBD2, goes unchecked for lack of DNA. Germline CDR1 is SQVTM and CDR2 is ANQGSEA. The CDR3 length is 12 residues. The CDR3 protein is CGWGEGLGEQFF.

The chain carries TRBV5-1 and TRBJ2-1; TCRdb's D call, TRBD2, is unchecked because there is no DNA. CDR3 length equals 15 residues. Germline values: CDR1 SGHRS, CDR2 YFSETQ. The chain's CDR3 is CASSLGGLAGDEQFF.

The chain uses TRBV12-3 or TRBV12-4 and TRBJ2-3; with no DNA, the TCRdb D assignment of TRBD1 cannot be verified. There are 15 residues in the CDR3. CDR3 in amino acids: CASRVTAVQGDTQYF.

The chain's CDR3 is CASSGVLGLDSPLHF. The V call is TRBV12-5, the J call TRBJ1-6. Looked up from germline, CDR1 is LGHNT and CDR2 is FRNRAP. This CDR3 has 15 amino acids.

This chain links TRBV10-3 with TRBJ2-2; TCRdb proposes TRBD2, but this gene call is untestable without DNA. The CDR3 is 15 amino acids. The germline gives CDR1 ENHRY, CDR2 SYGVKD. The CDR3 sequence: CAIRRAGGPDGELFF.

The gene calls are TRBV9 and TRBJ2-1; as DNA is missing, the TRBD2 call by TCRdb cannot be tested. Per the germline V gene, CDR1 is SGDLS and CDR2 is YYNGEE. The CDR3 covers 13 residues. The CDR3 sequence is CASSAQPGLEQFF.